Sequencing of this T cell receptor (beta chain) was carried out in a study of blood T cell repertoires in COVID-19. Study as a whole: The origin of the acute and convalescent COVID-19 samples was the United States, Italy and Spain. Sample material is recorded as cDNA or gDNA derived from T cells, B-cell-depleted T cells, or PBMCs.

In the authors' workflow: Reference gene primer amplification in the assay estimated nucleated cell counts. The assay was immunoSEQ multiplex PCR, and TCRdb's table has in-frame clones only and misses some. V, J and clone size are taken as reported in that table, and D and trimming were inferred from the DNA itself. The sample has 230,000 or so clones, over 80% seen once. Sequencing was done on a sample of peripheral blood. The TCR was taken from a human donor in a cohort sampled during active COVID-19.

For the CDR3, the DNA is TGTGCCAGCAGTCTGACAGGGGGCGATGAAAAACTGTTTTTT. This sequence encodes CASSLTGGDEKLFF. The chain carries TRBV6-5 and TRBJ1-4; 10 bases fit TRBD1. CDR1 MNHEY and CDR2 SVGAGI come from the germline V gene. This CDR3 has 14 residues. The V and J ends lost 5 bases and 6 bases, in that order; junction bases with no gene match: 3.